These 26 T cell receptor beta chains were sequenced from one sample in a study of CXCR3-negative and CXCR3-positive naive CD8 T cells. The TRB cDNA libraries were prepared by 5' RACE with UMI labels. From its re-call of the 5' RACE reads, TCRdb lists each CDR3 protein once, without DNA. The table lists about 120,000 distinct CDR3 sequences. The sample was naive CXCR3- CD8+ T cells from blood. Specified subset: CD45RO-CCR7+CD27+CD95- naive CD8+ T cells lacking CXCR3 (TNR3-). The receptors were sampled from a human donor in good health. Some clones in this sample may be carry-over from other donors' samples.

The chain is built from TRBV29-1 and TRBJ2-2. Germline V gives CDR1 SQVTM, CDR2 ANQGSEA. The CDR3 has 16 amino acids. The CDR3 is CSVEDRYRMNTGELFF.

The chain carries TRBV28 and TRBJ2-7; no DNA is available, so the TRBD1 call from TCRdb remains unchecked. This CDR3 comprises 13 residues. Germline V CDR1 and CDR2: MDHEN, SYDVKM. CDR3 sequence: CASSPTGRYEQYF.

The rearrangement uses TRBV28 and TRBJ2-7; TCRdb names TRBD1, which stays unverified in the absence of DNA. CDR1 is MDHEN, CDR2 SYDVKM, per germline. CDR3 length: 13 residues. CDR3: CASRDGRGREQYF.

V gene TRBV12-3 or TRBV12-4 combines with J gene TRBJ2-7; TCRdb reports TRBD1, a call that lacks DNA to check it against. This CDR3 is 15 amino acids long. CDR3 residues: CASAPQFSGSHEQYF.

This chain uses TRBV29-1 with TRBJ2-3. Germline CDR1 SQVTM, CDR2 ANQGSEA. The CDR3 extends over 12 amino acids. The CDR3 is CSALEVPDTQYF.

V gene TRBV7-9 combines with J gene TRBJ2-1; TCRdb's assignment of TRBD1 cannot be checked, as there is no DNA. This CDR3 is 15 amino acids long. Germline CDR1 reads SEHNR; CDR2 reads FQNEAQ (reference sequence). The CDR3 protein is CASSDRGISYNEQFF.

V gene TRBV7-9 combines with J gene TRBJ2-1; TCRdb reports TRBD1, a call that lacks DNA to check it against. The CDR3 sequence is 15 residues long. Germline assignment: CDR1 SEHNR and CDR2 FQNEAQ (reference sequence). This CDR3 reads CASSETDRGDNEQFF.

J is TRBJ2-1 and V is TRBV7-3; TCRdb names TRBD1, which stays unverified in the absence of DNA. CDR3 length: 15 amino acids. The germline gives CDR1 SGHTA, CDR2 FQGTGA. The CDR3 spells CASSLMGGGYNEQFF.

This rearrangement joins TRBV29-1 to TRBJ2-7. This CDR3 contains 13 residues. Germline-derived CDR1 and CDR2 are SQVTM and ANQGSEA. The CDR3 sequence is CSVRPESSYEQYF.

The rearrangement joins TRBV6-5 to TRBJ2-7; the TRBD1 assignment by TCRdb is unverifiable without DNA. The CDR3 totals 14 residues. Germline V CDR1 and CDR2: MNHEY, SVGAGI. The CDR3 loop reads CASSSGKAPLEQYF.

The CDR3: CASSPTGGGYEQYF. The chain joins TRBV19 to TRBJ2-7; TCRdb indicates TRBD1, and absent DNA this call remains unverified. The CDR3 loop spans 14 amino acids. Germline assignment: CDR1 LNHDA and CDR2 SQIVND (reference sequence).

The genes are TRBV7-8 and TRBJ2-1; the D call of TRBD2 rests on TCRdb alone, since no DNA is present to check it. There are 15 residues in the CDR3. Germline V lookup: CDR1 SGHVS, CDR2 FQNEAQ. The CDR3 spells CASSLDSGYDNEQFF.

The chain recombines TRBV29-1 with TRBJ2-2; TCRdb outputs TRBD1, but without DNA this stays unchecked. The CDR3 is made up of 15 amino acids. Germline V gene data show CDR1 as SQVTM and CDR2 as ANQGSEA. The chain's CDR3 is CSVYGQGANTGELFF.

The rearrangement uses TRBV29-1 and TRBJ2-7; lacking DNA, the TRBD1 call made by TCRdb goes unchecked. CDR3 length: 15 residues. CDR1 and CDR2 (germline): SQVTM, ANQGSEA. CDR3: CSVEIGDREDYEQYF.

V is TRBV9 and J is TRBJ2-7; the TCRdb D gene call, TRBD1, has no DNA to confirm it. This CDR3 spans 14 amino acids. The V gene's germline CDR1 is SGDLS and CDR2 YYNGEE. CDR3 residues: CASSVGGQGHEQYF.

The chain links TRBV19 to TRBJ2-7; TCRdb returns TRBD2, unconfirmable since there is no DNA. The CDR3 has 15 amino acids. Germline assignment: CDR1 LNHDA and CDR2 SQIVND (reference sequence). The CDR3 region is CASSIWSNGNYEQYF.

The rearrangement joins TRBV29-1 to TRBJ2-1. This CDR3 spans 12 amino acids. Germline V gene lookup returns CDR1 SQVTM and CDR2 ANQGSEA. The CDR3 sequence: CSVAILNNEQFF.

V and J are TRBV3-1 and TRBJ2-7; TCRdb's D gene call, TRBD1, goes unchecked for lack of DNA. The CDR3 runs 13 residues. Germline values: CDR1 LGHDT, CDR2 YNNKEL (reference sequence). CDR3 residues: CASSLATAYEQYF.

The V call is TRBV6-6, the J call TRBJ2-5. The CDR3 covers 16 residues. Germline CDR1 and CDR2: MNHNY and SVGAGI (reference sequence). The chain's CDR3 is CASSSAQTNDEETEYF.

The rearrangement links TRBV15 to TRBJ2-2; TCRdb designates TRBD1, a call that cannot be tested without DNA. The CDR3 runs 16 residues. CDR1 LNHNV and CDR2 YYDKDF come from the germline V gene (reference sequence). The CDR3 reads CATSTARQGATWELFF.

V usage is TRBV29-1 and J usage is TRBJ2-3. CDR1 and CDR2 from the germline V gene are SQVTM and ANQGSEA. CDR3 length: 12 residues. This CDR3 reads CSARRGADTQYF.

CDR3 region: CATSRDWGQEAFF. The chain recombines TRBV15 with TRBJ1-1; TCRdb outputs TRBD1, but without DNA this stays unchecked. Germline V gene data show CDR1 as LNHNV and CDR2 as YYDKDF (reference sequence). This CDR3 comprises 13 residues.

The chain couples TRBV5-6 to TRBJ2-6; TCRdb gives TRBD2 as the D gene, but with no DNA this cannot be confirmed. From germline, CDR1 is SGHDT and CDR2 YYEEEE. The CDR3 contains 15 residues. The CDR3 spells CASSPRRSGANVLTF.

The chain uses TRBV7-9 and TRBJ2-7. This CDR3 has 14 residues. Germline loops: CDR1 SEHNR, CDR2 FQNEAQ (reference sequence). Here the CDR3 reads CASSTTDSSYEQYF.

The rearrangement joins TRBV20-1 to TRBJ2-7; TCRdb lists TRBD2, though no DNA is available to test this call. Germline values: CDR1 DFQATT, CDR2 SNEGSKA (reference sequence). The CDR3 spans 16 residues. The CDR3: CSARPLRGRDSYEQYF.

The chain couples TRBV20-1 to TRBJ2-6; as DNA is missing, the TRBD2 call by TCRdb cannot be tested. Germline CDR1 is DFQATT and CDR2 is SNEGSKA (reference sequence). The CDR3 has 19 residues. The CDR3 spells CSARGDLTSGSSGANVLTF.